The entry below describes one T cell receptor beta chain. V shed 5 bases and J 4 bases; nucleotides not matched to a gene: 12. The CDR3 is 15 amino acids. Germline assignment: CDR1 DFQATT and CDR2 SNEGSKA (reference sequence). The data belong to a study of identical twins. TCRdb re-derived calls from the 5' RACE reads in MiXCR, one entry per CDR3 protein. The sample holds more than 250,000 distinct CDR3 sequences, more than 6.5% seen once. The same sample was also used in a study of yellow fever vaccine responses in identical twins.

Source material: memory (CD45RO+) T cells sorted from blood. J is TRBJ2-3 and V is TRBV20-1; 7 bases line up with TRBD2. The clonotype was recovered from a young woman in good health. CDR3 protein: CSAASMREKADTQYF. The CDR3 DNA reads TGCAGTGCTGCAAGCATGCGGGAGAAGGCAGATACGCAGTATTTT.